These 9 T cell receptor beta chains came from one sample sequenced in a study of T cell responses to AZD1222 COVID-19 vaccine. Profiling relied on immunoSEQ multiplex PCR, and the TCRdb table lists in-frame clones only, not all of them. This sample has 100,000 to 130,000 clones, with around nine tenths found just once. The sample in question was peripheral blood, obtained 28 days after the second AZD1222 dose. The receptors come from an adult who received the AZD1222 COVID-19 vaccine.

This CDR3 reads CASSLSGYGNTIYF. In nucleotides, the CDR3 is TGTGCCAGCAGTTTATCTGGGTATGGAAACACCATATATTTT. The rearrangement joins TRBV28 to TRBJ1-3; no definite D call. The CDR3 is made up of 14 amino acids. With 1 base removed from V and 3 bases from J, the gap between germline ends came to 7 bases. Looked up from germline, CDR1 is MDHEN and CDR2 is SYDVKM.

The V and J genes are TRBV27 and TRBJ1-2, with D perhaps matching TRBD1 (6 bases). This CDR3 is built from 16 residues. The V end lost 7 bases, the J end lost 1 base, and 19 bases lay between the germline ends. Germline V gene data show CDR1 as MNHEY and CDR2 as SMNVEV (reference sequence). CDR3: CASTSSWGASNYGYTF. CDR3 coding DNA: TGTGCCAGCACCTCCTCGTGGGGGGCTAGTAACTATGGCTACACCTTC.

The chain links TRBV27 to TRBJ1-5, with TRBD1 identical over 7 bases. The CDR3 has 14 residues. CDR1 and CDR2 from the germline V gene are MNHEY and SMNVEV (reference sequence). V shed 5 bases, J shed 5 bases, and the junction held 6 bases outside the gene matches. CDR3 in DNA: TGTGCCAGCAGTCACCGGGACAGACATCAGCCCCAGCATTTT. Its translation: CASSHRDRHQPQHF.

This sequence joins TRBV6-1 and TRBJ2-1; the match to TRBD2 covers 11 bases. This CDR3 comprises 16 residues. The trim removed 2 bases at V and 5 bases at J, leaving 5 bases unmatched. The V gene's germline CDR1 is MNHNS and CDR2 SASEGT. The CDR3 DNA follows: TGTGCCAGCAGTGAAAGACTAGCGGGACCCCACAATGAGCAGTTCTTC. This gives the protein CASSERLAGPHNEQFF.

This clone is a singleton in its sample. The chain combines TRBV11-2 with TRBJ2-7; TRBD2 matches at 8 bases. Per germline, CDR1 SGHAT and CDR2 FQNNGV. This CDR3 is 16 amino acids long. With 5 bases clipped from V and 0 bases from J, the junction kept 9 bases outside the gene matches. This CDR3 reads CASSTPVGLASYEQYF. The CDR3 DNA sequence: TGTGCCAGCAGCACCCCAGTAGGACTAGCCTCCTACGAGCAGTACTTC.

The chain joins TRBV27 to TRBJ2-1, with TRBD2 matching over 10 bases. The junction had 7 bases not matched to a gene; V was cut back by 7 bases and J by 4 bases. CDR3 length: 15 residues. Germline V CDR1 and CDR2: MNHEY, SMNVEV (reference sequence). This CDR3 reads CASTQAGGKYNEQFF. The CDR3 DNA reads TGTGCCAGCACCCAAGCGGGAGGGAAATACAATGAGCAGTTCTTC.

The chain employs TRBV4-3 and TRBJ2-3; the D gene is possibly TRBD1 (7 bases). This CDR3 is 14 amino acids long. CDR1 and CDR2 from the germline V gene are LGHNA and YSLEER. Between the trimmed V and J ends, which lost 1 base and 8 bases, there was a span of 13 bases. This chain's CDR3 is CASSQADQGGTQYF. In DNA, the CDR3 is TGCGCCAGCAGCCAAGCGGATCAGGGGGGTACGCAGTATTTT.

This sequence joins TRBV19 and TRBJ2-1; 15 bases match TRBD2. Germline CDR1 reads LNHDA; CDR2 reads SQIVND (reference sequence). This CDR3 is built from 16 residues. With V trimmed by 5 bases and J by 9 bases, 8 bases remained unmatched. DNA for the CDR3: TGTGCCAGTAGTCCCCCGGGACTAGCGGGAGGCGGTGAGCAGTTCTTC. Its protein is CASSPPGLAGGGEQFF. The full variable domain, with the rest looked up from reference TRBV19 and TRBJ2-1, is DGGITQSPKYLFRKEGQNVTLSCEQNLNHDAMYWYRQDPGQGLRLIYYSQIVNDFQKGDIAEGYSVSREKKESFPLTVTSAQKNPTAFYLCASSPPGLAGGGEQFFGPGTRLTVL.

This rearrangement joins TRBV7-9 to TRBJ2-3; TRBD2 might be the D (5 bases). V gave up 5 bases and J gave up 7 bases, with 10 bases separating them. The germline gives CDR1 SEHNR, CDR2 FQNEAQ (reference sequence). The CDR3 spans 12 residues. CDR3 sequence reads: CASSTSLNTQYF. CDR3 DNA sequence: TGTGCCAGCAGCACTAGTCTGAATACGCAGTATTTT. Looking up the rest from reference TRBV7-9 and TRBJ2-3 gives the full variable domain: DTGVSQNPRHKITKRGQNVTFRCDPISEHNRLYWYRQTLGQGPEFLTYFQNEAQLEKSRLLSDRFSAERPKGSFSTLEIQRTEQGDSAMYLCASSTSLNTQYFGPGTRLTVL.